A single T cell receptor (beta chain) is shown here with its context. Its antigen is currently unknown. The entry originates in a study of T cell responses to AZD1222 COVID-19 vaccine. Regarding the study as a whole: In the spike-specific TCR repertoire, nearly half reportedly target unmutated variant regions. Females outnumbered males among donors, who were mostly white British; clonal diversity was possibly underestimated.

Sequencing was performed with immunoSEQ multiplex PCR; in TCRdb, only in-frame clones are kept and a portion is missing. The sample contains roughly 150,000 clones, 87% of which appear only once. The V end lost 6 bases, the J end lost 2 bases, and 10 bases lay between the germline ends. This CDR3 region has 13 residues. Sequenced here: peripheral blood, sampled 28 days after the second AZD1222 dose. The TCR originated in an adult who received the AZD1222 COVID-19 vaccine. The chain couples TRBV12-3 or TRBV12-4 to TRBJ2-5; no firm D call. The CDR3 sequence is CASSPWGQETQYF. CDR3 coding DNA: TGTGCCAGCAGCCCCTGGGGACAAGAGACCCAGTACTTC.